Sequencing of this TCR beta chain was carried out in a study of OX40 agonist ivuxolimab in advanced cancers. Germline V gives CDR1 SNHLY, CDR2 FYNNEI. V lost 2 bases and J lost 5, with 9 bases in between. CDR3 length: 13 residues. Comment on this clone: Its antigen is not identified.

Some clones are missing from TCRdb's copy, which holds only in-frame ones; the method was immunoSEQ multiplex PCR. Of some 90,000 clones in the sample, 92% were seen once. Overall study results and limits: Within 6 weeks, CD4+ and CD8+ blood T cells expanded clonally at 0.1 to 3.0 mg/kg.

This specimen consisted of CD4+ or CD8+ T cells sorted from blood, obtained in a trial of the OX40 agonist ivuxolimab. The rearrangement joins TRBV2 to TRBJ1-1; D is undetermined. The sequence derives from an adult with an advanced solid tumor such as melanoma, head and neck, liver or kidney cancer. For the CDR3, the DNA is TGTGCCAGCAGTGAACCGGGAGGGACTGAAGCTTTCTTT. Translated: CASSEPGGTEAFF.